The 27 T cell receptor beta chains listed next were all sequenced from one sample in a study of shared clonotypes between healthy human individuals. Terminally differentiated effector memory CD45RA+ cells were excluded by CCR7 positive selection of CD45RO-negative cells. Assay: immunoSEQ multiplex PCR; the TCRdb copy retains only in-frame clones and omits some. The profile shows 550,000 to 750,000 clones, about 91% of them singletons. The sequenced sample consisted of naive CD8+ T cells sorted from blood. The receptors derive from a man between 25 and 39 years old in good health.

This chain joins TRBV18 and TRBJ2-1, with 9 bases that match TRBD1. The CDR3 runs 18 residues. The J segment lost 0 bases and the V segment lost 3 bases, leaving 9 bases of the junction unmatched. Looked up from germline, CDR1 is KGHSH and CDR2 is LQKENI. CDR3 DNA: TGTGCCAGCTCACCGTGGGACAGGGTTTCCAGCTCCTACAATGAGCAGTTCTTC. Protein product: CASSPWDRVSSSYNEQFF. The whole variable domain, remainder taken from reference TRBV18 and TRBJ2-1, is NAGVMQNPRHLVRRRGQEARLRCSPMKGHSHVYWYRQLPEEGLKFMVYLQKENIIDESGMPKERFSAEFPKEGPSILRIQQVVRGDSAAYFCASSPWDRVSSSYNEQFFGPGTRLTVL.

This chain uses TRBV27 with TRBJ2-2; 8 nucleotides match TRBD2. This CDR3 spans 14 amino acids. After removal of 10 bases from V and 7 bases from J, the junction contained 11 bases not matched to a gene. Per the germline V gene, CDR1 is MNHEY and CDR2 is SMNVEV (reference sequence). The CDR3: CATGGSGSGGELFF. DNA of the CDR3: TGTGCCACCGGAGGGAGCGGGAGTGGCGGGGAGCTGTTTTTT.

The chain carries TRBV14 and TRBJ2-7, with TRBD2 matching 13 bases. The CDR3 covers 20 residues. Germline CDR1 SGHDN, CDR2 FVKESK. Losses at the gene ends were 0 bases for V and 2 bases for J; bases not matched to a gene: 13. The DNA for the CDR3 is TGTGCCAGCAGCCAAGAAATCGGACTAGCGGGAGAGGGTTCAGCCTACGAGCAGTACTTC. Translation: CASSQEIGLAGEGSAYEQYF.

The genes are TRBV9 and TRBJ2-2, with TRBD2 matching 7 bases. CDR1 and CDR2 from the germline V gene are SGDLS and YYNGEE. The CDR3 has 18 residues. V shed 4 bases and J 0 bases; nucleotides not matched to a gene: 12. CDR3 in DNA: TGTGCCAGCAGCCCCCCCTTAACCCTAGCGGCGAACACCGGGGAGCTGTTTTTT. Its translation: CASSPPLTLAANTGELFF. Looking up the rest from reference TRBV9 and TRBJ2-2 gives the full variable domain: DSGVTQTPKHLITATGQRVTLRCSPRSGDLSVYWYQQSLDQGLQFLIQYYNGEERAKGNILERFSAQQFPDLHSELNLSSLELGDSALYFCASSPPLTLAANTGELFFGEGSRLTVL.

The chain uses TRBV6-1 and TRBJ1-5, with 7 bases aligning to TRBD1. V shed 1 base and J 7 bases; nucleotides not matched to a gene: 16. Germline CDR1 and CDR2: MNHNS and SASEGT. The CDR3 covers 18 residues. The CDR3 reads CASSEDNIPEGARQPQHF. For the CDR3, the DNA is TGTGCCAGCAGTGAAGATAATATACCGGAGGGGGCACGACAGCCCCAGCATTTT.

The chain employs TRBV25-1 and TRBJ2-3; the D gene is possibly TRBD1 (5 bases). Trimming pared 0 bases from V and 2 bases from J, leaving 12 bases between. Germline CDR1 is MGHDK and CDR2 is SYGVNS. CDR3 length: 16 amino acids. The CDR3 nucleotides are TGTGCCAGCAGTGAATATGGGGCAGGTCCCACAGATACGCAGTATTTT. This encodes CASSEYGAGPTDTQYF.

The CDR3 DNA reads TGTGCCTGGAGTATTGGGACAGCCTACGAGCAGTACTTC. Its translation: CAWSIGTAYEQYF. The chain uses TRBV30 and TRBJ2-7, with 7 bases that match TRBD1. Germline lookup yields CDR1 GTSNPN and CDR2 SVGIG (reference sequence). V was clipped by 2 bases and J by 2 bases; unmatched bases: 3. There are 13 residues in the CDR3.

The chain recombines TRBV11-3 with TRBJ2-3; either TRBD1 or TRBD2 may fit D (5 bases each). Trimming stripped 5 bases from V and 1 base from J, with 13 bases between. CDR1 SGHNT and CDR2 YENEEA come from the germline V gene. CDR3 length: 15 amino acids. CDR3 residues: CASSPGTARTDTQYF. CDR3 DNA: TGTGCCAGCAGCCCCGGGACGGCTCGCACAGATACGCAGTATTTT.

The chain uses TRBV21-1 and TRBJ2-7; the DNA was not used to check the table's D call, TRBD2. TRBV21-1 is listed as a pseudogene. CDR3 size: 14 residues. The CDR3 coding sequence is TGTGCCACTTTGGTGGGAGCGAGCTCCTACGAGCAGTACTTC. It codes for CATLVGASSYEQYF.

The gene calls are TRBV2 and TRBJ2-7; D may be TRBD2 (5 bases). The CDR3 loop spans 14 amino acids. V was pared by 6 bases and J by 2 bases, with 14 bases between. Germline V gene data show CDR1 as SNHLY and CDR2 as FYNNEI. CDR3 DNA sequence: TGTGCCAGCAGAGACACCCGGGGAACCTACGAGCAGTACTTC. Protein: CASRDTRGTYEQYF. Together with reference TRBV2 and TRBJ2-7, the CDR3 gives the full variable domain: EPEVTQTPSHQVTQMGQEVILRCVPISNHLYFYWYRQILGQKVEFLVSFYNNEISEKSEIFDDQFSVERPDGSNFTLKIRSTKLEDSAMYFCASRDTRGTYEQYFGPGTRLTVT.

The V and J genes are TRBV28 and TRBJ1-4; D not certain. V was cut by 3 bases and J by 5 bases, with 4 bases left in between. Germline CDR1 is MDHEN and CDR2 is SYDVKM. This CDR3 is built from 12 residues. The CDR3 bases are TGTGCCAGCAGTTTCGGAAATGAAAAACTGTTTTTT. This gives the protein CASSFGNEKLFF.

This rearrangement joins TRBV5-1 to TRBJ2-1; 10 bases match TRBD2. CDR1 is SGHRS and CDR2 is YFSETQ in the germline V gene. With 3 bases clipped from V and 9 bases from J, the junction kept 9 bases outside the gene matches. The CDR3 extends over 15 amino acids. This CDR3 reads CASSSPSGSMGEQFF. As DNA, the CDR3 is TGCGCCAGCAGCTCCCCTAGCGGGAGTATGGGTGAGCAGTTCTTC.

The CDR3 spells CATQVNSRAGGDTQYF. In nucleotides, the CDR3 is TGTGCCACCCAAGTCAACTCCAGGGCCGGGGGGGATACGCAGTATTTT. The rearrangement links TRBV2 to TRBJ2-3; 7 bases map to TRBD2. The CDR3 is 16 amino acids. V lost 10 bases to trimming and J lost 6 bases; unmatched junction nucleotides: 19. Germline values: CDR1 SNHLY, CDR2 FYNNEI.

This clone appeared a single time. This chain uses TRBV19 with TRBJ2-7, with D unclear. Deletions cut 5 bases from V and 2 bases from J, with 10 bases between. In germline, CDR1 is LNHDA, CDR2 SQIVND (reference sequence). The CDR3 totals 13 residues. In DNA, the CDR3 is TGTGCCAGTAGTTTCCAGAGAACCTACGAGCAGTACTTC. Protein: CASSFQRTYEQYF.

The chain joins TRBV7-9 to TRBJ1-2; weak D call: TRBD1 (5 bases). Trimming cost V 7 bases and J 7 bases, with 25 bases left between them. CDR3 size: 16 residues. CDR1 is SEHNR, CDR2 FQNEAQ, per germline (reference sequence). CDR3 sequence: CASIRGTADVVSGYTF. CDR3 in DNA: TGTGCCAGCATACGTGGGACGGCGGATGTAGTGAGTGGCTACACCTTC.

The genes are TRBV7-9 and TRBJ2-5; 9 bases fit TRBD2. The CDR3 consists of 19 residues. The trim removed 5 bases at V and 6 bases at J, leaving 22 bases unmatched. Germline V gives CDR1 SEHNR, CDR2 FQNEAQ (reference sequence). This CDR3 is CASSLPKLSIAGDLQTQYF. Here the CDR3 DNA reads TGTGCCAGCAGCCTACCGAAGTTAAGCATAGCGGGAGATCTCCAGACCCAGTACTTC.

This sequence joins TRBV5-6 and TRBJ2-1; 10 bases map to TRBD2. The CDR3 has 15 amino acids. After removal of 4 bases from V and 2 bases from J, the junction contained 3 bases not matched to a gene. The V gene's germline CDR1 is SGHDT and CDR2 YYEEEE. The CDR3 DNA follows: TGTGCCAGCAGCCCCGGGACTAGCGCCTACAATGAGCAGTTCTTC. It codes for CASSPGTSAYNEQFF.

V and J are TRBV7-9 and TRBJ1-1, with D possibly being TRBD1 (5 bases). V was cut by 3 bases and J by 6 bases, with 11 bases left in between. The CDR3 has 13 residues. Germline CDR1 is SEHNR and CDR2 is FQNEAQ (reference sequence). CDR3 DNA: TGTGCCAGCAGCTTCCCCGGGGCAGCTGAAGCTTTCTTT. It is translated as CASSFPGAAEAFF.

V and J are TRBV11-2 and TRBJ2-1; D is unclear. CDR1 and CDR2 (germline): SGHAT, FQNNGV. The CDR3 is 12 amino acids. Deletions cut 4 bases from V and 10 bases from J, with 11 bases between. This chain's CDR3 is CASSYPTDEQFF. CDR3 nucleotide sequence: TGTGCCAGCAGCTACCCTACCGACGAGCAGTTCTTC.

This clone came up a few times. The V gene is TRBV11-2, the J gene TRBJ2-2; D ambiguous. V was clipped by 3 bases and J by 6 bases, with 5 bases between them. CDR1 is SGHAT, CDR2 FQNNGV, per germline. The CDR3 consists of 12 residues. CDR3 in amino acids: CASSFVAGELFF. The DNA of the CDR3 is TGTGCCAGCAGCTTTGTCGCCGGGGAGCTGTTTTTT.

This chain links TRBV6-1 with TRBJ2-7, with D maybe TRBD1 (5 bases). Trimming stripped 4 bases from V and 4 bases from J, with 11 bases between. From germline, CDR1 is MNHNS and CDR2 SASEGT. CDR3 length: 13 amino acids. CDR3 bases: TGTGCCAGCAGTGCTCACAGGCCTTACGAGCAGTACTTC. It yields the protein CASSAHRPYEQYF.

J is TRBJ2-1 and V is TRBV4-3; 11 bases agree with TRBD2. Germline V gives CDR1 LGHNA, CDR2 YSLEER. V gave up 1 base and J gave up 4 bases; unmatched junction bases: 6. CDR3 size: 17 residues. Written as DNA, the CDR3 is TGCGCCAGCAGCCAAGTAGGAACTAGCGGGAGTTACAATGAGCAGTTCTTC. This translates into CASSQVGTSGSYNEQFF.

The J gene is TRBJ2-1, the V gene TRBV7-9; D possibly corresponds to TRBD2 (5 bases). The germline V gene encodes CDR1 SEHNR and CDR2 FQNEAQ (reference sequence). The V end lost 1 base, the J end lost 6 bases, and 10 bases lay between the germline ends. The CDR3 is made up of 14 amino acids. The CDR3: CASSLGQLVNEQFF. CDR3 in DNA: TGTGCCAGCAGCTTAGGACAACTAGTCAATGAGCAGTTCTTC.

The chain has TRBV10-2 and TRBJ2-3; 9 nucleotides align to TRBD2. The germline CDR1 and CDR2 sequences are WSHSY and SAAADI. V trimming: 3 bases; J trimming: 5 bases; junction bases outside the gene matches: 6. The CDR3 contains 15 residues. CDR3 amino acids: CASSEGTSPVDTQYF. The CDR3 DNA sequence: TGCGCCAGCAGTGAAGGGACTAGCCCTGTAGATACGCAGTATTTT.

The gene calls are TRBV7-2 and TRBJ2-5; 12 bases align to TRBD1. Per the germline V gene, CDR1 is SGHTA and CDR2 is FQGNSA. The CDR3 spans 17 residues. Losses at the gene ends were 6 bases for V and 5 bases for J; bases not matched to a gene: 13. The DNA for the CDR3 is TGTGCCAGCAGGGGACAGGGGGCGGTTAAGGGCTCGGAGACCCAGTACTTC. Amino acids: CASRGQGAVKGSETQYF.

CDR3 DNA: TGCAGCGTTGAAGATTGGATGGCGGGAGAGGGGCAAGAGACCCAGTACTTC. It codes for CSVEDWMAGEGQETQYF. The J gene is TRBJ2-5, the V gene TRBV29-1; 7 nucleotides match TRBD2. Germline CDR1 SQVTM, CDR2 ANQGSEA. The CDR3 has 17 residues. V was clipped by 0 bases and J by 2 bases; unmatched bases: 12.

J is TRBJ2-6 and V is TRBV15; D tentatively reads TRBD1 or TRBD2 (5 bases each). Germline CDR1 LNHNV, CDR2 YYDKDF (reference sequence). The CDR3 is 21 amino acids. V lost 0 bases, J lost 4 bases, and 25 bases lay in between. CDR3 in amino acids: CATSRDWAVGDGPPGANVLTF. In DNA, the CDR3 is TGTGCCACCAGCAGAGATTGGGCGGTTGGGGACGGACCCCCGGGGGCCAACGTCCTGACTTTC.